Each of the 24 T cell receptor delta chains below was sequenced from the same sample in a study of Vδ1+ human thymocytes (dated by TCRdb to between 2017 and 2018). The reads were generated on an Illumina MiSeq. RNA extraction was performed with the RNeasy mini kit, and reverse transcription was done with Superscript III. Multiplex PCR was used to generate CDR3 amplicons, with pooled V-gene forward primers and a constant-region reverse primer carrying Illumina adaptor overhangs. Clone calls in TCRdb were regenerated from the public reads with CATT, after which identical DNA sequences shared one row. The sample contains about 75,000 delta-chain clones, more than 30% of them found a single time. The top ten constitute roughly 0.25% of the sample. Their recognized antigens are unknown. Overall study results and their limits: The thymic TRG and TRD repertoires appeared highly polyclonal, with Gaussian CDR3 length distributions, in contrast to the oligoclonal repertoires of peripheral blood.

Sequencing was done on a sample of Vdelta1+ gamma-delta thymocytes from the thymus. In the paper's terms, the cell subset or site label means: FACS-sorted CD3+ TCRalphabeta- TCRVdelta1+ TCRVdelta2- thymocytes. These receptors were obtained from a boy younger than two who had congenital heart surgery.

This chain joins TRDV1 and TRDJ1; D perhaps matches TRDD3 (5 bases). The CDR3 has 14 residues. Trimming left V 5 bases short and J 6 bases short, with 16 bases between. Looked up from germline, CDR1 is TSWWSYY and CDR2 is QGS. The CDR3 DNA follows: TGTGCTCTTGGGACAAAGGGTTGGGGTCATAAACTCATCTTT. This codes for CALGTKGWGHKLIF.

The chain links TRDV1 to TRDJ1, with 9 bases lining up with TRDD3. Unmatched junction bases numbered 13, after V lost 2 bases and J lost 0 bases. This CDR3 has 19 residues. Per the germline V gene, CDR1 is TSWWSYY and CDR2 is QGS. The CDR3 nucleotides read TGTGCTCTTGGGGAAATTCCTACGCTCGACTGGGGGAACACCGATAAACTCATCTTT. The encoded protein is CALGEIPTLDWGNTDKLIF.

V is TRDV1 and J is TRDJ1; 9 positions match TRDD3. The CDR3 contains 20 residues. Germline CDR1 and CDR2: TSWWSYY and QGS. Losses at the gene ends were 6 bases for V and 0 bases for J; bases not matched to a gene: 20. CDR3 loop: CALGRVPFPGGWTYTDKLIF. Here the CDR3 DNA reads TGTGCTCTTGGACGCGTTCCTTTTCCTGGGGGATGGACGTACACCGATAAACTCATCTTT.

The rearrangement joins TRDV1 to TRDJ1, with D unresolved. The CDR3 length is 12 residues. The germline V gene has CDR1 TSWWSYY and CDR2 QGS. V shed 3 bases and J shed 8 bases, with 10 bases lying between them. The CDR3 sequence: CALGDPRTKLIF. Here the CDR3 DNA reads TGTGCTCTTGGGGATCCGAGAACAAAACTCATCTTT.

V usage is TRDV1 and J usage is TRDJ1; D is uncertain. CDR1 and CDR2 from the germline V gene are TSWWSYY and QGS. The length of the CDR3 is 16 residues. The germline V and J ends were trimmed by 0 bases and 0 bases, with 11 bases remaining between them. The CDR3 sequence is CALGELRGLYTDKLIF. In DNA form, the CDR3 reads TGTGCTCTTGGGGAACTGAGGGGTCTTTACACCGATAAACTCATCTTT.

This clone was recorded once. The V gene is TRDV1, the J gene TRDJ1; D not resolved. This CDR3 has 18 residues. The germline gives CDR1 TSWWSYY, CDR2 QGS. V lost 0 bases and J 4 bases, leaving 21 bases between the germline ends. CDR3 sequence reads: CALGELRQGIVLIDKLIF. The CDR3 DNA sequence: TGTGCTCTTGGGGAACTGCGTCAGGGTATTGTCTTGATCGATAAACTCATCTTT.

Comment on this clone: Other DNA sequences within the sample encode an identical CDR3. The chain carries TRDV1 and TRDJ1; 12 bases agree with TRDD3. The germline V gene encodes CDR1 TSWWSYY and CDR2 QGS. This CDR3 is built from 26 residues. V was pared by 0 bases and J by 4 bases, with 33 bases of the junction left unmatched. CDR3 sequence: CALGELGPTGRSALSGGYEGCDKLIF. In nucleotides, the CDR3 is TGTGCTCTTGGGGAACTCGGGCCTACTGGACGCTCTGCCCTATCTGGGGGATACGAAGGTTGCGATAAACTCATCTTT.

This chain uses TRDV1 with TRDJ1, with TRDD3 matching over 12 bases. Germline values: CDR1 TSWWSYY, CDR2 QGS. Trimming removed 1 base from V and 0 bases from J; junction bases left unmatched: 18. The CDR3 is 22 residues long. The CDR3 nucleotides are TGTGCTCTTGGGGAACCCCCTTTCCTTCACTTACTGGGGGATACCCACACCGATAAACTCATCTTT. Residues: CALGEPPFLHLLGDTHTDKLIF.

This clone came up a few times. The V gene is TRDV1, the J gene TRDJ1; 10 bases match TRDD3. V lost 1 base to trimming and J lost 2 bases; unmatched junction nucleotides: 13. CDR3 length: 19 amino acids. CDR1 TSWWSYY and CDR2 QGS come from the germline V gene. CDR3 in amino acids: CALGERFLQRLGDTDKLIF. CDR3 nucleotide sequence: TGTGCTCTTGGGGAACGCTTCCTACAGCGACTGGGGGATACCGATAAACTCATCTTT.

This chain connects TRDV1 to TRDJ1, with D possibly being TRDD3 (5 bases). The CDR3 sequence is 16 residues long. V was clipped by 5 bases and J by 0 bases, with 16 bases between them. CDR1 is TSWWSYY, CDR2 QGS, per germline. CDR3 bases: TGTGCTCTTGGGCCCCCGGGATTTAGGTACACCGATAAACTCATCTTT. This sequence encodes CALGPPGFRYTDKLIF.

The rearrangement joins TRDV1 to TRDJ1; D remains ambiguous. V was clipped by 0 bases and J by 7 bases, with 9 bases between them. This CDR3 is 13 amino acids long. CDR1 is TSWWSYY, CDR2 QGS, per germline. CDR3: CALGELTNSKLIF. The DNA of the CDR3 is TGTGCTCTTGGGGAACTTACGAACTCTAAACTCATCTTT.

V gene TRDV1 combines with J gene TRDJ1; 12 bases align to TRDD3. The CDR3 runs 23 residues. V gave up 1 base and J gave up 10 bases; unmatched junction bases: 31. Looked up from germline, CDR1 is TSWWSYY and CDR2 is QGS. DNA for the CDR3: TGTGCTCTTGGGGAACCCGGTCCTGGAAACTGGGGGATACACCCCCCGTACACCGATGGACTCATCTTT. Its translation: CALGEPGPGNWGIHPPYTDGLIF.

V is TRDV1 and J is TRDJ1; unclear D gene. The CDR3 sequence is 16 residues long. Germline lookup yields CDR1 TSWWSYY and CDR2 QGS. Trimming cost V 1 base and J 0 bases, with 12 bases left between them. Written as DNA, the CDR3 is TGTGCTCTTGGGGAACGGGGTTCCCTAAACACCGATAAACTCATCTTT. Translating it yields CALGERGSLNTDKLIF.

In the case of this clone: The sample carries other DNA sequences with the same CDR3. The rearrangement uses TRDV1 and TRDJ1; TRDD3 agrees at 7 bases. The germline gives CDR1 TSWWSYY, CDR2 QGS. The V and J ends lost 0 bases and 1 base, in that order; junction bases with no gene match: 14. The CDR3 runs 19 residues. The CDR3, as DNA: TGTGCTCTTGGGGAACTAGACCCCCCCTACGGGGGATGCACCGATAAACTCATCTTT. Protein product: CALGELDPPYGGCTDKLIF.

The chain combines TRDV2 with TRDJ1; possibly TRDD3 for D (5 bases). Per germline, CDR1 GEAIGNYY and CDR2 EKD. V gave up 9 bases and J gave up 1 base, with 17 bases separating them. The CDR3 is made up of 14 amino acids. The CDR3 bases are TGTGCCACCGGGGGCCCTGGCGCCACCGATAAACTCATCTTT. Its translation is CATGGPGATDKLIF.

This clone was detected once. The chain uses TRDV1 and TRDJ1, with 9 bases identical to TRDD3. The CDR3 spans 21 residues. J was trimmed by 1 base and V by 0 bases; bases with no gene match: 18. Germline CDR1 and CDR2: TSWWSYY and QGS. In nucleotides, the CDR3 is TGTGCTCTTGGGGAACTCTCTCCCCCTAGCGCTGGGGGATCATGCACCGATAAACTCATCTTT. Protein product: CALGELSPPSAGGSCTDKLIF.

The gene calls are TRDV1 and TRDJ1, with no clear D. Per germline, CDR1 TSWWSYY and CDR2 QGS. V was trimmed by 2 bases and J by 11 bases, leaving 27 bases between them. The CDR3 loop spans 17 amino acids. The CDR3 nucleotides read TGTGCTCTTGGGGAAGACACTACGACCCCCGGGGCTACTGCGCTCATCTTT. This codes for CALGEDTTTPGATALIF.

This clone showed up just a few times. The chain carries TRDV1 and TRDJ1; D is perhaps TRDD2 or TRDD3 (6 bases each). This CDR3 comprises 23 residues. CDR1 is TSWWSYY and CDR2 is QGS in the germline V gene. Deletions cut 0 bases from V and 0 bases from J, with 32 bases between. The CDR3 nucleotides read TGTGCTCTTGGGGAACTTGAGAGGCTGGGGACCTTCCGATTCCCACAATACACCGATAAACTCATCTTT. It translates to CALGELERLGTFRFPQYTDKLIF.

This sequence joins TRDV1 and TRDJ1; D remains unclear. This CDR3 is built from 23 residues. The V and J ends lost 0 bases and 0 bases respectively, with 32 bases between them. Looked up from germline, CDR1 is TSWWSYY and CDR2 is QGS. The CDR3 is CALGELTDESSWVRARYTDKLIF. The DNA of the CDR3 is TGTGCTCTTGGGGAACTCACTGATGAGTCGTCGTGGGTACGAGCGAGGTACACCGATAAACTCATCTTT.

A word on this clone: This CDR3 is also generated by other DNA sequences in the sample. The J gene is TRDJ1, the V gene TRDV2, with TRDD3 identical over 7 bases. V shed 1 base, J shed 11 bases, and the junction held 6 bases outside the gene matches. This CDR3 comprises 12 residues. The germline CDR1 and CDR2 sequences are GEAIGNYY and EKD. The CDR3 bases are TGTGCCTGTGACACTGAGGGGATAGGGCTCATCTTT. It encodes CACDTEGIGLIF.

The chain has TRDV1 and TRDJ1; tentative D call: TRDD3 (7 bases). Between the trimmed V and J ends, which lost 6 bases and 0 bases, there was a span of 20 bases. The CDR3 runs 17 residues. Per the germline V gene, CDR1 is TSWWSYY and CDR2 is QGS. The CDR3 loop reads CALGDPTSGGYTDKLIF. DNA for the CDR3: TGTGCTCTTGGAGATCCTACGTCTGGGGGTTACACCGATAAACTCATCTTT.

This clone has more than one count but fewer than ten. At the DNA level, this CDR3 is encoded by other sequences in the same sample as well. J is TRDJ1 and V is TRDV1; TRDD3 is a possible D gene (10 bases). Between the trimmed V and J ends, which lost 4 bases and 5 bases, there was a span of 38 bases. The CDR3 is made up of 22 amino acids. The germline gives CDR1 TSWWSYY, CDR2 QGS. CDR3 DNA sequence: TGTGCTCTTGGGGGACTGGCCTTCCTACCGTTACTGGGGGATCCTGGAGCTGATAAACTCATCTTT. It codes for CALGGLAFLPLLGDPGADKLIF.

This sequence joins TRDV1 and TRDJ1; 7 positions match TRDD3. This CDR3 has 14 residues. Germline V lookup: CDR1 TSWWSYY, CDR2 QGS. Trimming cost V 6 bases and J 2 bases; bases outside gene matches: 6. The CDR3 spells CALGAGGRTDKLIF. The CDR3 DNA follows: TGTGCTCTTGGAGCTGGGGGTAGGACCGATAAACTCATCTTT.

This clone showed up just a few times. The chain links TRDV1 to TRDJ1; 7 bases are shared with TRDD2. Germline CDR1 and CDR2: TSWWSYY and QGS. The CDR3 covers 20 residues. V dropped 0 bases and J dropped 1; count of bases not matched to a gene: 17. In DNA form, the CDR3 reads TGTGCTCTTGGGGAACTTTCCTACCGGTACTGGATCCTCGTCACCGATAAACTCATCTTT. It codes for CALGELSYRYWILVTDKLIF.